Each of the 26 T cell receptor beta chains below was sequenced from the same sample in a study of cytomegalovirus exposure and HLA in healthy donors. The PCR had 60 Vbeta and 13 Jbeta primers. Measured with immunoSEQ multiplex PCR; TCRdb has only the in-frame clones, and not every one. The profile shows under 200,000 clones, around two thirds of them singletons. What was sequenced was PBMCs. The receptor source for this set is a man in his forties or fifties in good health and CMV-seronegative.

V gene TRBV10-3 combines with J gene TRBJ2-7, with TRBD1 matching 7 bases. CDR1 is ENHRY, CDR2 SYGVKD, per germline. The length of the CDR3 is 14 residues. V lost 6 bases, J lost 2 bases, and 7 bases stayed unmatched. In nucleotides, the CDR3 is TGTGCCATCAGCCTACGGGACAGCCCCTACGAGCAGTACTTC. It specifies CAISLRDSPYEQYF.

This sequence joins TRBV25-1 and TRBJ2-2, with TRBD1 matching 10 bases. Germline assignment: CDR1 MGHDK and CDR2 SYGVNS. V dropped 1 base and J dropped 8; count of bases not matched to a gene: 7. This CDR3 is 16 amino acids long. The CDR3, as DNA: TGTGCCAGCAGTGAATCCGGGACAGGGGTAGATGGGGAGCTGTTTTTT. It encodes CASSESGTGVDGELFF.

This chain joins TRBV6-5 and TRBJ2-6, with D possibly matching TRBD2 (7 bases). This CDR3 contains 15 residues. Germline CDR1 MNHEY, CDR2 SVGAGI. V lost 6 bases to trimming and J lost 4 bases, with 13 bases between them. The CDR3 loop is CASRDAGAGANVLTF. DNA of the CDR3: TGTGCCAGCAGAGACGCGGGGGCCGGGGCCAACGTCCTGACTTTC.

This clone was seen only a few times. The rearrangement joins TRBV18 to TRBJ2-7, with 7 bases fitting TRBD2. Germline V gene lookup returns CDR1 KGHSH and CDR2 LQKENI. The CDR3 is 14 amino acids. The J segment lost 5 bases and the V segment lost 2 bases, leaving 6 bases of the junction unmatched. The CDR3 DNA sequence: TGTGCCAGCTCACCAAACCCCCGGGGGGACGAGCAGTACTTC. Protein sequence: CASSPNPRGDEQYF. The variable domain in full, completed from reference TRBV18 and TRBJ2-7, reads NAGVMQNPRHLVRRRGQEARLRCSPMKGHSHVYWYRQLPEEGLKFMVYLQKENIIDESGMPKERFSAEFPKEGPSILRIQQVVRGDSAAYFCASSPNPRGDEQYFGPGTRLTVT.

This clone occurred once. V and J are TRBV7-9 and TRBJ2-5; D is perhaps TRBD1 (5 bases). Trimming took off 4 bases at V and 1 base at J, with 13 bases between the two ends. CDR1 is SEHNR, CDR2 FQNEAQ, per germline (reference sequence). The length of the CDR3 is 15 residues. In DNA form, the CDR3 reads TGTGCCAGCAGCTCGCTGACAGTGACCCAAGAGACCCAGTACTTC. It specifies CASSSLTVTQETQYF.

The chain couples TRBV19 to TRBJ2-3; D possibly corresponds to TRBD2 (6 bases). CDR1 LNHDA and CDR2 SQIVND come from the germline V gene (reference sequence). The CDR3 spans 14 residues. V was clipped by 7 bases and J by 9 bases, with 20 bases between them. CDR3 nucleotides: TGTGCCAGTACCAAACCCCTAGGGACTTGGACGCAGTATTTT. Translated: CASTKPLGTWTQYF.

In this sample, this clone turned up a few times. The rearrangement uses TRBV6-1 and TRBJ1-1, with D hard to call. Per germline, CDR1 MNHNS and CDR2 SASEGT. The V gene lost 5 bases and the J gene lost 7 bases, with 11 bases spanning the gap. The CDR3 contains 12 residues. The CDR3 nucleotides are TGTGCCAGCAGTTGGGGAGGAAGTGAAGCTTTCTTT. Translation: CASSWGGSEAFF.

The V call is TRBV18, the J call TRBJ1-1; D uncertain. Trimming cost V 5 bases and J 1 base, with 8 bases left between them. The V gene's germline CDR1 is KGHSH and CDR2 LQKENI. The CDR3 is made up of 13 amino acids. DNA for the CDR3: TGTGCCAGCTCAGGCGCGGCGAACACTGAAGCTTTCTTT. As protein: CASSGAANTEAFF. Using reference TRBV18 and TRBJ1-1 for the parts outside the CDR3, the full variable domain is NAGVMQNPRHLVRRRGQEARLRCSPMKGHSHVYWYRQLPEEGLKFMVYLQKENIIDESGMPKERFSAEFPKEGPSILRIQQVVRGDSAAYFCASSGAANTEAFFGQGTRLTVV.

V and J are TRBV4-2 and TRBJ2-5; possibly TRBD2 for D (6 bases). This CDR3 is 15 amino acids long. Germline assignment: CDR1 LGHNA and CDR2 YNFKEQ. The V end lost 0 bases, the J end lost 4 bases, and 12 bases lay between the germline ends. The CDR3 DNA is TGTGCCAGCAGCCAAGATCGGGAGCTCGGAGAGACCCAGTACTTC. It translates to CASSQDRELGETQYF.

CDR3 protein: CASGLDTGISGNTIYF. DNA of the CDR3: TGTGCTAGTGGTTTGGACACAGGGATCTCTGGAAACACCATATATTTT. This chain connects TRBV12-5 to TRBJ1-3; the D gene is possibly TRBD1 (6 bases). CDR1 LGHNT and CDR2 FRNRAP come from the germline V gene. V was pared by 1 base and J by 0 bases, with 10 bases between. The CDR3 has 16 residues.

The chain's CDR3 is CASSIGTGEYNQPQHF. The CDR3 nucleotides are TGTGCCAGTAGTATAGGGACAGGGGAGTACAATCAGCCCCAGCATTTT. The J gene is TRBJ1-5, the V gene TRBV19; 9 nucleotides match TRBD1. Germline assignment: CDR1 LNHDA and CDR2 SQIVND (reference sequence). The V and J ends lost 1 base and 3 bases, in that order; junction bases with no gene match: 4. There are 16 residues in the CDR3.

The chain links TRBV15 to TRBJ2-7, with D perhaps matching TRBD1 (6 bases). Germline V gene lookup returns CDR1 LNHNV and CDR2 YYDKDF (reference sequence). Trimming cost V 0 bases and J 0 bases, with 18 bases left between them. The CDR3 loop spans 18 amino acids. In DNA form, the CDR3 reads TGTGCCACCAGCAGAGAAATACTGATAACAGGGTCCTCCTACGAGCAGTACTTC. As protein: CATSREILITGSSYEQYF.

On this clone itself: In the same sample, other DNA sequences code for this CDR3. The chain's CDR3 is CASSPDRGRTEAFF. CDR3 nucleotides: TGTGCCAGCAGTCCGGACAGGGGGCGTACTGAAGCTTTCTTT. The rearrangement uses TRBV5-4 and TRBJ1-1, with 11 bases identical to TRBD1. Germline loops: CDR1 SGHNT, CDR2 YYREEE (reference sequence). The ends lost 5 bases at V and 5 bases at J; junction bases unmatched: 5. The CDR3 is 14 residues long. The whole variable domain, filled in from reference TRBV5-4 and TRBJ1-1, reads ETGVTQSPTHLIKTRGQQVTLRCSSQSGHNTVSWYQQALGQGPQFIFQYYREEENGRGNFPPRFSGLQFPNYSSELNVNALELDDSALYLCASSPDRGRTEAFFGQGTRLTVV.

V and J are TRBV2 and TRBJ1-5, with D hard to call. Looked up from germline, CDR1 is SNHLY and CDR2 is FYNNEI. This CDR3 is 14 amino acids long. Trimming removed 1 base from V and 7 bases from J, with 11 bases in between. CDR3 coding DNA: TGTGCCAGCAGTGAAGAAGGAGGCGGGCAGCCCCAGCATTTT. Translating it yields CASSEEGGGQPQHF.

The CDR3 sequence is CASSYSGHYEQYF. The DNA of the CDR3 is TGTGCCAGCAGTTACTCGGGACATTACGAGCAGTACTTC. This chain connects TRBV6-5 to TRBJ2-7, with D perhaps matching TRBD1 (6 bases). Germline CDR1 is MNHEY and CDR2 is SVGAGI. The germline V and J ends were trimmed by 0 bases and 4 bases, with 7 bases remaining between them. The CDR3 sequence is 13 residues long.

The CDR3 loop is CASSEPRSNNSPLHF. The CDR3 region has the DNA TGTGCCAGCAGTGAACCCAGGTCCAATAATTCACCCCTCCACTTT. The rearrangement uses TRBV6-1 and TRBJ1-6; D unclear. Trimming left V 2 bases short and J 5 bases short, with 10 bases between. This CDR3 is built from 15 residues. The germline gives CDR1 MNHNS, CDR2 SASEGT.

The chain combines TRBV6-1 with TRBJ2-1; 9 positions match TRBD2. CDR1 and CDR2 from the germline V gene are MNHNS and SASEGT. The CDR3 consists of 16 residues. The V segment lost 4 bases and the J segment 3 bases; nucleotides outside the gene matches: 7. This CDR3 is CASSGRLAGNYNEQFF. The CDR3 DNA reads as TGTGCCAGCAGTGGCCGGCTAGCGGGAAACTACAATGAGCAGTTCTTC.

This CDR3 is CASILGGDNQPQHF. As DNA, the CDR3 is TGTGCCAGCATCCTGGGGGGAGACAATCAGCCCCAGCATTTT. The genes are TRBV6-1 and TRBJ1-5, with a weak D call TRBD1 (5 bases). The length of the CDR3 is 14 residues. The V and J ends lost 7 bases and 3 bases respectively, with 13 bases between them. CDR1 and CDR2 (germline): MNHNS, SASEGT.

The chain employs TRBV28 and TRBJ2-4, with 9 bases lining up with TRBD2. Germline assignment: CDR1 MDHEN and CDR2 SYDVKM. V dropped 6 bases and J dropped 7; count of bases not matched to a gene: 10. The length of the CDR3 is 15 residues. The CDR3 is CASRRQSGGYNIQYF. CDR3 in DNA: TGTGCCAGCAGGCGCCAAAGCGGGGGGTACAACATTCAGTACTTC. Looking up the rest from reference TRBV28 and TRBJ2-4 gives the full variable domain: DVKVTQSSRYLVKRTGEKVFLECVQDMDHENMFWYRQDPGLGLRLIYFSYDVKMKEKGDIPEGYSVSREKKERFSLILESASTNQTSMYLCASRRQSGGYNIQYFGAGTRLSVL.

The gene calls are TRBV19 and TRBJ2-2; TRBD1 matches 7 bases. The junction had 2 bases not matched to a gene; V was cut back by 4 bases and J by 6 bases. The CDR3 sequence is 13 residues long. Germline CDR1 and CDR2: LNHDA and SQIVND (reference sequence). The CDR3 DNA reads TGTGCCAGTAGTAACCAGGGGGCCGGGGAGCTGTTTTTT. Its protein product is CASSNQGAGELFF.

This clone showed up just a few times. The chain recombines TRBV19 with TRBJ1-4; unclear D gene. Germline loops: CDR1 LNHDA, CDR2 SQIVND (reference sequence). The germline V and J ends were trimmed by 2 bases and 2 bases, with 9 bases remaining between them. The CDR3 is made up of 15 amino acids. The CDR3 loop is CASSITVPTNEKLFF. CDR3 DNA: TGTGCCAGTAGTATAACGGTGCCTACTAATGAAAAACTGTTTTTT.

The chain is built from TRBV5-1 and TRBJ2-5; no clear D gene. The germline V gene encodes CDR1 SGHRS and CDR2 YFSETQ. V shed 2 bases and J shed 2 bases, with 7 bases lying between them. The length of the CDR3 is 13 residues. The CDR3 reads CASSLGGQETQYF. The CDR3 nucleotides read TGCGCCAGCAGCTTAGGCGGACAAGAGACCCAGTACTTC. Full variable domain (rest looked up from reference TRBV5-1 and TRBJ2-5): KAGVTQTPRYLIKTRGQQVTLSCSPISGHRSVSWYQQTPGQGLQFLFEYFSETQRNKGNFPGRFSGRQFSNSRSEMNVSTLELGDSALYLCASSLGGQETQYFGPGTRLLVL.

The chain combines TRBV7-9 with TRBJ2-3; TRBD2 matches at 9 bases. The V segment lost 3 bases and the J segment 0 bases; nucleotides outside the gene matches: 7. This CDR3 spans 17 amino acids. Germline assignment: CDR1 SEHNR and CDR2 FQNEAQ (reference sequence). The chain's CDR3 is CASSLGGGTSSTDTQYF. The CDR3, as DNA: TGTGCCAGCAGCTTGGGGGGCGGGACTAGCAGCACAGATACGCAGTATTTT.

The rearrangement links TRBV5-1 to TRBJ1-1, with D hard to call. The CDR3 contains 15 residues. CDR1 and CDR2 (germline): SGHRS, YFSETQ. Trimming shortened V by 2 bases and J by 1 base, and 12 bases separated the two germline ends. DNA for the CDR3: TGCGCCAGCAGCTTTGCGAGCTCGAGGAACACTGAAGCTTTCTTT. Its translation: CASSFASSRNTEAFF.

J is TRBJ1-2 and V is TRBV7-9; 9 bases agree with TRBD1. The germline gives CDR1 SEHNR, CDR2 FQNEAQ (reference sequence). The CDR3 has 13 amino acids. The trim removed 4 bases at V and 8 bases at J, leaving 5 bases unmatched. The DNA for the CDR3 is TGTGCCAGCAGCTCGGGACAGGGAGGCGGCTACACCTTC. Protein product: CASSSGQGGGYTF.

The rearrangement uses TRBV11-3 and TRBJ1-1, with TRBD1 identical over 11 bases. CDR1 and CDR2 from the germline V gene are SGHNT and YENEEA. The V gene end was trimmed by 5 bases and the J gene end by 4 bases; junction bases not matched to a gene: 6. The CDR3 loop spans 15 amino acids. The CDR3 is CASSLGTGGSTEAFF. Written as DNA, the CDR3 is TGTGCCAGCAGCCTTGGGACAGGGGGTAGCACTGAAGCTTTCTTT.